Below are 23 T cell receptor beta chains sequenced from a single sample in a study of neurological immune-mediated disorders. From the 5' RACE reads, TCRdb called clonotypes with MiXCR, one entry per CDR3 protein. The sample holds more than 20,000 distinct CDR3 sequences, around 14% seen once. Time point indicated: technical triplicate 1. The sequenced material came from CD4+ T cells from blood. These receptors were obtained from a female donor with HTLV-1-associated myelopathy (HAM/TSP).

The chain combines TRBV24-1 with TRBJ2-3; 8 bases are shared with TRBD1. Germline CDR1 reads KGHDR; CDR2 reads SFDVKD. V lost 10 bases and J lost 3; bases outside the gene matches: 5. The CDR3 is made up of 13 amino acids. CDR3 DNA sequence: TGTGCCACTCTACAGGGGGTTACAGATACGCAGTATTTT. Translated, it gives CATLQGVTDTQYF.

This clonotype was recorded many times. CDR3 DNA sequence: TGTGCCAGCAGCTGGGCGGGGCGGGGCTACTCCTACAATGAGCAGTTCTTC. Protein: CASSWAGRGYSYNEQFF. The chain is built from TRBV7-2 and TRBJ2-1, with D perhaps TRBD2 (6 bases). Germline loops: CDR1 SGHTA, CDR2 FQGNSA. There are 17 residues in the CDR3. Trimming stripped 4 bases from V and 0 bases from J, with 16 bases between.

This clonotype is medium-sized within its sample. The chain joins TRBV5-1 to TRBJ1-2, with a weak D call TRBD1 (6 bases). The length of the CDR3 is 14 residues. The V gene lost 0 bases and the J gene lost 2 bases, with 8 bases spanning the gap. Germline V lookup: CDR1 SGHRS, CDR2 YFSETQ. CDR3 nucleotide sequence: TGCGCCAGCAGCTTGGAGGGGGGCAACTATGGCTACACCTTC. Its protein product is CASSLEGGNYGYTF.

In its sample, this clonotype was seen many times. This chain links TRBV5-5 with TRBJ2-3; D may correspond to TRBD1 or TRBD2 (5 bases each). This CDR3 has 18 residues. Germline V gene sequence: CDR1 SGHKS, CDR2 YYEKEE (reference sequence). V lost 1 base and J lost 4, with 22 bases in between. As DNA, the CDR3 is TGTGCCAGCAGCTTGCTGCGAACGGGGCCCCTCCGCCCAGATACGCAGTATTTT. This gives the protein CASSLLRTGPLRPDTQYF.

This clonotype was observed at least ten times. This sequence joins TRBV3-1 and TRBJ2-1, with TRBD2 matching over 10 bases. Looked up from germline, CDR1 is LGHDT and CDR2 is YNNKEL (reference sequence). V shed 7 bases, J shed 5 bases, and the junction held 5 bases outside the gene matches. The CDR3 consists of 14 residues. The CDR3 DNA is TGTGCCAGCATCTCAGCGGGGGGGGACAATGAGCAGTTCTTC. Translating gives CASISAGGDNEQFF.

This clonotype showed up many times. V and J are TRBV6-5 and TRBJ2-2; the match to TRBD2 covers 10 bases. This CDR3 is 15 amino acids long. J was trimmed by 7 bases and V by 7 bases; bases with no gene match: 9. Germline CDR1 is MNHEY and CDR2 is SVGAGI. This CDR3 reads CASMGLAGVVGELFF. Written as DNA, the CDR3 is TGTGCCAGCATGGGGCTAGCGGGAGTTGTCGGGGAGCTGTTTTTT.

This chain connects TRBV6-2 or TRBV6-3 to TRBJ1-4; TRBD1 agrees at 9 bases. CDR1 is MNHEY, CDR2 SVGEGT, per germline. CDR3 length equals 17 residues. V lost 5 bases to trimming and J lost 0 bases; unmatched junction nucleotides: 7. The CDR3 spells CASSTGTGYATNEKLFF. As DNA, the CDR3 is TGTGCCAGCAGTACCGGGACAGGGTATGCAACTAATGAAAAACTGTTTTTT.

This clonotype was recorded at least ten times. The J gene is TRBJ2-3, the V gene TRBV7-2; D remains unclear. Trimming took 4 bases from V and 5 from J, leaving 4 bases between them. Per germline, CDR1 SGHTA and CDR2 FQGNSA. The CDR3 runs to 11 residues. The CDR3 spells CASSWGDTQYF. DNA for the CDR3: TGTGCCAGCAGCTGGGGAGATACGCAGTATTTT.

This clonotype was picked up many times. This sequence joins TRBV28 and TRBJ1-3; no firm D call. V dropped 5 bases and J dropped 4 bases, with 3 bases sitting between them. The CDR3 contains 11 residues. Looked up from germline, CDR1 is MDHEN and CDR2 is SYDVKM. In DNA form, the CDR3 reads TGTGCCAGCAGTAACGGAAACACCATATATTTT. Translating gives CASSNGNTIYF.

The table lists this clonotype with many counts. This chain links TRBV5-8 with TRBJ2-5; the match to TRBD2 covers 9 bases. CDR3 size: 15 residues. CDR1 is SGHTS and CDR2 is YDEGEE in the germline V gene. V trimming: 6 bases; J trimming: 5 bases; junction bases outside the gene matches: 11. The CDR3 DNA follows: TGTGCCAGCAAAGACCCCGGGACTAGCCGTGAGACCCAGTACTTC. This encodes CASKDPGTSRETQYF.

In its sample, this clonotype was seen many times. V gene TRBV28 combines with J gene TRBJ1-4; D remains ambiguous. The CDR3 spans 15 residues. Trimming left V 1 base short and J 3 bases short, with 9 bases between. Looked up from germline, CDR1 is MDHEN and CDR2 is SYDVKM. In DNA form, the CDR3 reads TGTGCCAGCAGTTTATTATCCGGGGCTAATGAAAAACTGTTTTTT. Translating it yields CASSLLSGANEKLFF.

The rearrangement links TRBV15 to TRBJ2-3; D uncertain. V was cut by 8 bases and J by 5 bases, with 8 bases left in between. The CDR3 has 11 residues. CDR1 LNHNV and CDR2 YYDKDF come from the germline V gene (reference sequence). DNA of the CDR3: TGTGCCACCGCAAGGGAAGATACGCAGTATTTT. This encodes CATAREDTQYF.

This clonotype was found many times. The chain uses TRBV20-1 and TRBJ1-1; D might be TRBD1 (5 bases). The V end lost 6 bases, the J end lost 4 bases, and 15 bases lay between the germline ends. Germline CDR1 reads DFQATT; CDR2 reads SNEGSKA (reference sequence). CDR3 length: 13 residues. In DNA form, the CDR3 reads TGCAGTGCGGGGCCCCCGGAGGGCACTGAAGCTTTCTTT. This translates into CSAGPPEGTEAFF.

This clonotype was detected ten times or more. V is TRBV6-6 and J is TRBJ1-1; 8 bases map to TRBD1. CDR1 MNHNY and CDR2 SVGAGI come from the germline V gene (reference sequence). The CDR3 runs 15 residues. The V and J ends lost 5 bases and 1 base, in that order; junction bases with no gene match: 6. CDR3 nucleotide sequence: TGTGCCAGCAGTAACCATCAGGGGGCGAACACTGAAGCTTTCTTT. The encoded protein is CASSNHQGANTEAFF.

This clonotype was seen just once. The V call is TRBV20-1, the J call TRBJ1-2; D not certain. Germline assignment: CDR1 DFQATT and CDR2 SNEGSKA (reference sequence). Trimming took 6 bases from V and 10 from J, leaving 18 bases between them. This CDR3 has 12 residues. In DNA, the CDR3 is TGCAGTGCCAGACGGGGTTTAGGGCACTACACCTTC. Translated: CSARRGLGHYTF.

This clonotype was seen repeatedly, ten times or more. The rearrangement links TRBV7-9 to TRBJ2-7; D is tentatively TRBD1 or TRBD2 (5 bases each). The CDR3 runs 15 residues. Germline CDR1 and CDR2: SEHNR and FQNEAQ (reference sequence). Between the trimmed V and J ends, which lost 2 bases and 2 bases, there was a span of 13 bases. The CDR3 here is CASSLFGTDTYEQYF. CDR3 in DNA: TGTGCCAGCAGCTTATTCGGGACGGACACCTACGAGCAGTACTTC.

This clonotype was counted ten times or more. The V gene is TRBV7-2, the J gene TRBJ2-5; TRBD1 matches 8 bases. The V segment lost 6 bases and the J segment 4 bases; nucleotides outside the gene matches: 10. The CDR3 is made up of 15 amino acids. Germline V gives CDR1 SGHTA, CDR2 FQGNSA. This chain's CDR3 is CASSLNPGGGETQYF. CDR3 coding DNA: TGTGCCAGCAGTCTAAACCCAGGGGGCGGAGAGACCCAGTACTTC.

In its sample, this clonotype was seen many times. This chain links TRBV7-9 with TRBJ1-5, with 10 bases aligning to TRBD1. CDR1 SEHNR and CDR2 FQNEAQ come from the germline V gene (reference sequence). CDR3 length: 16 residues. Trimming took 1 base from V and 5 from J; bases not matched to a gene: 5. CDR3 coding DNA: TGTGCCAGCAGCTTAGGGACCGGGACAGGGGATCAGCCCCAGCATTTT. It is translated as CASSLGTGTGDQPQHF. The whole variable domain, filled in from reference TRBV7-9 and TRBJ1-5, reads DTGVSQNPRHKITKRGQNVTFRCDPISEHNRLYWYRQTLGQGPEFLTYFQNEAQLEKSRLLSDRFSAERPKGSFSTLEIQRTEQGDSAMYLCASSLGTGTGDQPQHFGDGTRLSIL.

This clonotype was picked up a small number of times. The chain combines TRBV18 with TRBJ2-3; no firm D call. Between the trimmed V and J ends, which lost 2 bases and 6 bases, there was a span of 9 bases. CDR3 length equals 13 residues. Germline CDR1 KGHSH, CDR2 LQKENI. CDR3 bases: TGTGCCAGCTCACCAGCCCGCGCGGATACGCAGTATTTT. Its protein is CASSPARADTQYF. The whole variable domain, remainder taken from reference TRBV18 and TRBJ2-3, is NAGVMQNPRHLVRRRGQEARLRCSPMKGHSHVYWYRQLPEEGLKFMVYLQKENIIDESGMPKERFSAEFPKEGPSILRIQQVVRGDSAAYFCASSPARADTQYFGPGTRLTVL.

The rearrangement joins TRBV5-1 to TRBJ2-2; D ambiguous. Between the trimmed V and J ends, which lost 0 bases and 5 bases, there was a span of 11 bases. In germline, CDR1 is SGHRS, CDR2 YFSETQ. CDR3 size: 15 residues. The CDR3 sequence is CASSLASGRTGELFF. The CDR3 DNA reads TGCGCCAGCAGCTTGGCCTCTGGGCGAACCGGGGAGCTGTTTTTT.

This clonotype was counted many times. V is TRBV20-1 and J is TRBJ2-7, with a weak D call TRBD1 (5 bases). Germline V CDR1 and CDR2: DFQATT, SNEGSKA (reference sequence). V was clipped by 1 base and J by 5 bases, with 15 bases between them. This CDR3 has 14 residues. This chain's CDR3 is CSARVAAGYHEQYF. For the CDR3, the DNA is TGCAGTGCTAGAGTTGCCGCAGGGTACCACGAGCAGTACTTC.

This clonotype was seen many times. The rearrangement links TRBV20-1 to TRBJ2-1; 10 bases line up with TRBD2. The CDR3 extends over 15 amino acids. Germline CDR1 reads DFQATT; CDR2 reads SNEGSKA (reference sequence). Trimming at V came to 3 bases and at J to 9 bases, leaving 11 bases not matched to a gene. CDR3: CSASSVQRGGREQFF. CDR3 bases: TGCAGTGCTAGTAGTGTGCAGCGGGGGGGCCGTGAGCAGTTCTTC.

This clonotype was counted at least ten times. The chain combines TRBV2 with TRBJ2-1; D not certain. Germline loops: CDR1 SNHLY, CDR2 FYNNEI. This CDR3 has 15 amino acids. Trimming pared 5 bases from V and 0 bases from J, leaving 11 bases between. CDR3 protein: CASSSGPSSYNEQFF. CDR3 sequence (DNA): TGTGCCAGCAGTTCAGGTCCGAGCTCCTACAATGAGCAGTTCTTC.